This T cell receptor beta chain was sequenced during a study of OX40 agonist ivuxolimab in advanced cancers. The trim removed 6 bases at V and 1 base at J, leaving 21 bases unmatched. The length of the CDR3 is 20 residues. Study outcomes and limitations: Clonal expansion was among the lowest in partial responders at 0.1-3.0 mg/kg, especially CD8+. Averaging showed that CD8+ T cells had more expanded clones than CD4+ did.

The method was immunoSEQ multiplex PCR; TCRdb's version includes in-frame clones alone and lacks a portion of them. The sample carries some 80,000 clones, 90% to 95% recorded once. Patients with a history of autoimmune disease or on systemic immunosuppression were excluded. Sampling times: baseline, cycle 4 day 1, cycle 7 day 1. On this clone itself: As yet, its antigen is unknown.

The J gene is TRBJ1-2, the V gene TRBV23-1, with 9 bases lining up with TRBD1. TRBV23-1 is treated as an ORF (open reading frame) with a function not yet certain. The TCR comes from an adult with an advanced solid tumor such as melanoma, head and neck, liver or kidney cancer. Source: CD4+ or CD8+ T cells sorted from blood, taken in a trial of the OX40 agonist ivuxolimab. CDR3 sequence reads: CASRPYPGTGRFAHNYGYTF. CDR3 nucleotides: TGCGCCAGCAGACCCTACCCCGGGACAGGGCGGTTTGCGCATAACTATGGCTACACCTTC.